One and the same sample provided the 31 T cell receptor beta chains below, sequenced in a study of beta chain features in type 1 diabetes. Overall study results and limits: All four CD4+ subsets of Type 1 diabetes patients contained TCRB CDR3s that were moderately but significantly shorter.

Their antigen targets remain unknown. The entirety of the isolated RNA underwent reverse transcription, so expressed TCRB transcripts were sequenced. Clones were sequenced by immunoSEQ multiplex PCR, and TCRdb holds only the in-frame ones, with some missing. Among around 100,000 clones listed, 28% were seen once. The source material was central memory CD4+ T cells from blood. The receptors come from a woman aged 18-29 years with type 1 diabetes.

This clone was picked up a small number of times. The rearrangement uses TRBV7-8 and TRBJ1-3; D is perhaps TRBD1 (5 bases). The length of the CDR3 is 16 residues. The ends were cut back, 4 bases at V and 1 base at J, with 14 bases in the middle. Per the germline V gene, CDR1 is SGHVS and CDR2 is FQNEAQ. CDR3 in amino acids: CASSSLQVSSGNTIYF. DNA for the CDR3: TGTGCCAGCAGCTCATTACAGGTTTCTTCTGGAAACACCATATATTTT.

V and J are TRBV7-2 and TRBJ1-5, with D perhaps TRBD1 (6 bases). V gave up 5 bases and J gave up 2 bases, with 22 bases separating them. Germline V lookup: CDR1 SGHTA, CDR2 FQGNSA. The CDR3 totals 18 residues. CDR3 in amino acids: CASSPGQGKGYGNQPQHF. The CDR3 DNA follows: TGTGCCAGCAGCCCCGGCCAGGGGAAAGGATATGGCAATCAGCCCCAGCATTTT.

This clone was seen a few times. V usage is TRBV28 and J usage is TRBJ2-7; 7 nucleotides agree with TRBD2. J gave up 1 base and V 1 base, and 10 bases lay outside the gene matches. This CDR3 comprises 17 residues. Per germline, CDR1 MDHEN and CDR2 SYDVKM. The CDR3 region is CASSLSSGVAGSYEQYF. DNA of the CDR3: TGTGCCAGCAGTTTATCGTCGGGCGTAGCGGGTTCCTACGAGCAGTACTTC.

The J gene is TRBJ1-3, the V gene TRBV5-4; perhaps TRBD1 as D (6 bases). The CDR3 consists of 16 residues. The V end lost 4 bases, the J end lost 7 bases, and 21 bases lay between the germline ends. Germline V CDR1 and CDR2: SGHNT, YYREEE (reference sequence). This CDR3 is CASSPGLGAGVNTIYF. CDR3 in DNA: TGTGCCAGCAGCCCGGGCCTGGGAGCAGGGGTCAACACCATATATTTT.

This chain uses TRBV9 with TRBJ1-3, with D hard to call. This CDR3 is built from 14 residues. Deletions cut 0 bases from V and 5 bases from J, with 9 bases between. Per germline, CDR1 SGDLS and CDR2 YYNGEE. The CDR3 spells CASSVGGSRNTIYF. The CDR3 DNA reads as TGTGCCAGCAGCGTAGGAGGGTCCCGAAACACCATATATTTT.

The V and J genes are TRBV5-6 and TRBJ2-3; D is undetermined. Trimming took 3 bases from V and 6 from J, leaving 5 bases between them. CDR3 length: 11 amino acids. From germline, CDR1 is SGHDT and CDR2 YYEEEE. The CDR3: CASSSRDTQYF. CDR3 in DNA: TGTGCCAGCAGCTCGAGGGATACGCAGTATTTT.

This rearrangement joins TRBV5-5 to TRBJ2-1; the D is unclear. The CDR3 runs to 16 residues. V dropped 0 bases and J dropped 0 bases, with 10 bases sitting between them. Per germline, CDR1 SGHKS and CDR2 YYEKEE (reference sequence). The CDR3 DNA sequence: TGTGCCAGCAGCTTGGCACTCTCAAGCTCCTACAATGAGCAGTTCTTC. It codes for CASSLALSSSYNEQFF.

The genes are TRBV28 and TRBJ2-7, with D hard to call. CDR1 and CDR2 from the germline V gene are MDHEN and SYDVKM. The CDR3 consists of 12 residues. Trimming removed 8 bases at V and 3 bases at J, with 11 bases between. CDR3 in amino acids: CASSEVHYEQYF. DNA for the CDR3: TGTGCCAGCTCAGAAGTCCACTACGAGCAGTACTTC.

The V call is TRBV27, the J call TRBJ2-1; 15 bases are a match to TRBD2. Trimming at V came to 5 bases and at J to 3 bases, leaving 17 bases not matched to a gene. The CDR3 is 21 amino acids. Germline-derived CDR1 and CDR2 are MNHEY and SMNVEV (reference sequence). In DNA form, the CDR3 reads TGTGCCAGCAGTCACCAAACGAGGACTAGCGGGAGGGCCAGGGGCTACAATGAGCAGTTCTTC. Its protein product is CASSHQTRTSGRARGYNEQFF.

CDR3 sequence reads: CASSFLPTGKEETQYF. Written as DNA, the CDR3 is TGCGCCAGCAGCTTTTTACCGACAGGGAAGGAAGAGACCCAGTACTTC. V is TRBV5-1 and J is TRBJ2-5; 7 bases map to TRBD1. This CDR3 has 16 amino acids. CDR1 is SGHRS and CDR2 is YFSETQ in the germline V gene. Trimming took 2 bases from V and 3 from J; bases not matched to a gene: 10.

Details on this clone: A read error may account for a junction end that differs from germline. Other nucleotide sequences in the sample specify the same CDR3. The chain couples TRBV7-2 to TRBJ1-2; possible D gene TRBD1, 5 bases. Germline V gene data show CDR1 as SGHTA and CDR2 as FQGNSA. CDR3 length equals 13 residues. CDR3 nucleotide sequence: TGTGCCAGCGCGCCGCAGGGTAACTATGGTTACACCTTC. Protein product: CASAPQGNYGYTF.

V and J are TRBV7-9 and TRBJ2-7; maybe TRBD1 (5 bases). The germline gives CDR1 SEHNR, CDR2 FQNEAQ (reference sequence). The CDR3 loop spans 17 amino acids. Trimming pared 5 bases from V and 2 bases from J, leaving 22 bases between. The CDR3 coding sequence is TGTGCCAGCAGCCCGGGTTTAACAGTACAGGCTGCCTACGAGCAGTACTTC. It encodes CASSPGLTVQAAYEQYF. The variable domain in full, completed from reference TRBV7-9 and TRBJ2-7, reads DTGVSQNPRHKITKRGQNVTFRCDPISEHNRLYWYRQTLGQGPEFLTYFQNEAQLEKSRLLSDRFSAERPKGSFSTLEIQRTEQGDSAMYLCASSPGLTVQAAYEQYFGPGTRLTVT.

This clone has just a few counts. The chain employs TRBV30 and TRBJ1-2; 7 bases match TRBD1. After removal of 8 bases from V and 6 bases from J, the junction contained 12 bases not matched to a gene. The CDR3 is 13 amino acids. CDR1 and CDR2 (germline): GTSNPN, SVGIG (reference sequence). The CDR3 DNA follows: TGTGCCGGGAAGAACAGGGGTCCCAATGGCTACACCTTC. It yields the protein CAGKNRGPNGYTF.

The chain uses TRBV27 and TRBJ1-4; D call uncertain. There are 15 residues in the CDR3. Trimming stripped 0 bases from V and 8 bases from J, with 13 bases between. Germline V gene sequence: CDR1 MNHEY, CDR2 SMNVEV (reference sequence). The DNA for the CDR3 is TGTGCCAGCAGTTTATCCCGGTGGGAGGGAGAAAAACTGTTTTTT. Translating it yields CASSLSRWEGEKLFF.

This clone turned up a few times. The V and J genes are TRBV6-6 and TRBJ1-1; D gene ambiguous. Trimming cost V 3 bases and J 11 bases, with 13 bases left between them. The CDR3 totals 12 residues. Germline-derived CDR1 and CDR2 are MNHNY and SVGAGI (reference sequence). The CDR3 loop reads CASSYEVSLAFF. As DNA, the CDR3 is TGTGCCAGCAGTTATGAGGTGTCGCTGGCTTTCTTT.

The chain carries TRBV18 and TRBJ1-1; D call uncertain. Trimming left V 0 bases short and J 0 bases short, with 8 bases between. Germline CDR1 and CDR2: KGHSH and LQKENI. CDR3 length: 15 residues. The DNA for the CDR3 is TGTGCCAGCTCACCACCGGTACAGATGAACACTGAAGCTTTCTTT. Translation gives CASSPPVQMNTEAFF. Full variable domain (missing parts from reference TRBV18 and TRBJ1-1): NAGVMQNPRHLVRRRGQEARLRCSPMKGHSHVYWYRQLPEEGLKFMVYLQKENIIDESGMPKERFSAEFPKEGPSILRIQQVVRGDSAAYFCASSPPVQMNTEAFFGQGTRLTVV.

J is TRBJ2-1 and V is TRBV5-1, with D possibly TRBD1 on 5 matching bases. Germline-derived CDR1 and CDR2 are SGHRS and YFSETQ. The V and J ends lost 2 bases and 5 bases respectively, with 8 bases between them. The CDR3 runs 13 residues. CDR3 region: CASSLQVHNEQFF. The CDR3, as DNA: TGCGCCAGCAGCTTACAGGTCCACAATGAGCAGTTCTTC.

V is TRBV6-8 and J is TRBJ1-5, with 8 bases aligning to TRBD1. The CDR3 extends over 15 amino acids. Germline assignment: CDR1 MNHGY and CDR2 SAAAGT. V trimming: 7 bases; J trimming: 3 bases; junction bases outside the gene matches: 8. In DNA, the CDR3 is TGTGCCAGCAATACCCCGGGACAGGTCAATCAGCCCCAGCATTTT. This gives the protein CASNTPGQVNQPQHF.

This chain uses TRBV6-1 with TRBJ2-3; 10 nucleotides line up with TRBD2. The CDR3 is 13 amino acids. The germline V gene has CDR1 MNHNS and CDR2 SASEGT. The J segment lost 3 bases and the V segment lost 6 bases, leaving 0 bases of the junction unmatched. The CDR3 DNA is TGTGCCAGCAGGGGACTAGCGACAGATACGCAGTATTTT. Amino acid sequence: CASRGLATDTQYF.

This clone was detected only a few times. This rearrangement joins TRBV28 to TRBJ1-1, with D uncertain. There are 12 residues in the CDR3. The V end was cut by 6 bases, the J end by 7 bases, with 12 bases between. Germline CDR1 and CDR2: MDHEN and SYDVKM. Here the CDR3 DNA reads TGTGCCAGCAGCGTCTTACAGATTGAAGCTTTCTTT. Protein sequence: CASSVLQIEAFF.

The genes are TRBV18 and TRBJ1-1; unclear D gene. The V end lost 0 bases, the J end lost 0 bases, and 8 bases lay between the germline ends. The CDR3 spans 15 residues. Germline V gives CDR1 KGHSH, CDR2 LQKENI. This CDR3 is CASSPPNRLNTEAFF. The CDR3 nucleotides read TGTGCCAGCTCACCACCGAACAGATTGAACACTGAAGCTTTCTTT. The full variable domain, its missing parts supplied by reference TRBV18 and TRBJ1-1, is NAGVMQNPRHLVRRRGQEARLRCSPMKGHSHVYWYRQLPEEGLKFMVYLQKENIIDESGMPKERFSAEFPKEGPSILRIQQVVRGDSAAYFCASSPPNRLNTEAFFGQGTRLTVV.

The chain links TRBV6-5 to TRBJ1-4, with D perhaps TRBD1 (6 bases). V shed 8 bases and J shed 6 bases, with 13 bases lying between them. This CDR3 comprises 13 residues. Per the germline V gene, CDR1 is MNHEY and CDR2 is SVGAGI. The CDR3 reads CASGGGGHEKLFF. The CDR3 nucleotides are TGTGCCAGCGGCGGGGGCGGTCATGAAAAACTGTTTTTT.

The gene calls are TRBV4-1 and TRBJ2-3; TRBD2 is a possible D gene (6 bases). CDR1 and CDR2 (germline): MGHRA, YSYEKL. V was trimmed by 4 bases and J by 2 bases, leaving 10 bases between them. The CDR3 is 14 amino acids. CDR3: CASSRGTYTDTQYF. DNA for the CDR3: TGCGCCAGCAGCCGCGGGACTTACACAGATACGCAGTATTTT.

This clone was counted between two and nine times. This CDR3 reads CASSRSTGVGYTF. In DNA, the CDR3 is TGTGCCAGCAGCCGATCGACCGGGGTCGGCTACACCTTC. This chain uses TRBV27 with TRBJ1-2; D unclear. The germline V and J ends were trimmed by 6 bases and 8 bases, with 16 bases remaining between them. Germline CDR1 is MNHEY and CDR2 is SMNVEV (reference sequence). The length of the CDR3 is 13 residues.

The V call is TRBV11-2, the J call TRBJ2-1; tentative D call: TRBD2 (5 bases). The germline V gene encodes CDR1 SGHAT and CDR2 FQNNGV. Trimming removed 1 base at V and 8 bases at J, with 12 bases between. The CDR3 consists of 14 residues. CDR3 amino acids: CASSLGSGFYEQFF. The CDR3, as DNA: TGTGCCAGCAGCTTAGGGTCGGGGTTCTATGAGCAGTTCTTC.

The table lists this clone with a few counts. The V gene is TRBV21-1, the J gene TRBJ2-5; TRBD2 reflects the table's D call only, with no check against the DNA. TRBV21-1 is a pseudogene. The CDR3 consists of 18 residues. In DNA, the CDR3 is TGTGCCAGCAGCAAACCTCTCCGAGGCGAAATCGTCCAAGAGACCCAGTACTTC. Amino acids: CASSKPLRGEIVQETQYF.

This clone has a handful of counts. The V and J genes are TRBV7-8 and TRBJ2-7; perhaps TRBD1 as D (6 bases). The CDR3 spans 14 residues. Between the trimmed V and J ends, which lost 1 base and 1 base, there was a span of 8 bases. The germline gives CDR1 SGHVS, CDR2 FQNEAQ. The CDR3 DNA is TGTGCCAGCAGCTTAGACGACAGGTCCTACGAGCAGTACTTC. Amino acid sequence: CASSLDDRSYEQYF.

V usage is TRBV7-8 and J usage is TRBJ2-2, with D perhaps matching TRBD2 (5 bases). The germline V and J ends were trimmed by 2 bases and 1 base, with 14 bases remaining between them. Germline V lookup: CDR1 SGHVS, CDR2 FQNEAQ. The CDR3 spans 17 residues. The DNA of the CDR3 is TGTGCCAGCAGCTTATATGAGGGTTTTATGAACACCGGGGAGCTGTTTTTT. Amino acids: CASSLYEGFMNTGELFF.

This clone was picked up a small number of times. The V gene is TRBV30, the J gene TRBJ1-1, with D perhaps matching TRBD1 (5 bases). Germline lookup yields CDR1 GTSNPN and CDR2 SVGIG (reference sequence). The CDR3 runs 13 residues. Trimming took 2 bases from V and 11 from J, leaving 18 bases between them. CDR3 protein: CAWSIPPGRTAFF. CDR3 in DNA: TGTGCCTGGAGTATCCCGCCAGGGCGGACCGCTTTCTTT. The variable domain in full, with the rest retrieved from reference TRBV30 and TRBJ1-1, is SQTIHQWPATLVQPVGSPLSLECTVEGTSNPNLYWYRQAAGRGLQLLFYSVGIGQISSEVPQNLSASRPQDRQFILSSKKLLLSDSGFYLCAWSIPPGRTAFFGQGTRLTVV.

This clone has just a few counts. This chain uses TRBV5-1 with TRBJ2-5; D might be TRBD2 (5 bases). The CDR3 runs 15 residues. The V end was cut by 0 bases, the J end by 2 bases, with 11 bases between. Germline V CDR1 and CDR2: SGHRS, YFSETQ. The CDR3 is CASSLASTGQETQYF. Written as DNA, the CDR3 is TGCGCCAGCAGCTTGGCCTCAACGGGACAAGAGACCCAGTACTTC.

The chain uses TRBV4-1 and TRBJ1-3; possibly TRBD1 for D (6 bases). V lost 2 bases to trimming and J lost 1 base, with 12 bases between them. This CDR3 spans 16 amino acids. Germline V gene data show CDR1 as MGHRA and CDR2 as YSYEKL. This CDR3 is CASSQNTGKSGNTIYF. As DNA, the CDR3 is TGCGCCAGCAGCCAAAACACAGGGAAGTCTGGAAACACCATATATTTT.